What follows describes a single T cell receptor beta chain. Its binding antigen is unknown. Nothing much larger sits one base from this clone, and base qualities are not available. The record originates from a study of T cell responses to AZD1222 COVID-19 vaccine (dated by TCRdb to the early 2020s). With respect to the entire study: AZD1222 recipients given second doses at about 4 weeks or at about 12 weeks were pooled, since spike-specific TCR depth and breadth were not found to differ between the two schedules. TCR sequencing covered over 230 trial participants: roughly 200 given two doses of AZD1222 and 26 given two doses of MenACWY control vaccine. Trial participants were enrolled by age into subgroups of 18-55, 56-69 and 70-plus years, and 148, 28 and 57 TCR-sequenced participants, respectively, were included in these subgroups.

Study-level results and caveats: Conclusions about previously exposed vaccinees were limited because only six AZD1222 recipients were SARS-CoV-2 seropositive at baseline. Because no day 14 peak-response samples were available, the repertoires could be characterized only after the peak T cell response. Most participants were white British and females outnumbered males, and the authors suggested that clonal diversity may have been underestimated. The vaccine-associated CD4 TCRs covered the entire spike protein, and the dominant responses fell in regions 160-218 and 743-854. Nearly half of unique spike-specific TCRs reportedly recognized epitopes outside regions mutated in the B.1.351 and B.1.1.7 variants. After two AZD1222 doses, spike-specific TCR breadth and depth were significantly higher than at day 0 and than in MenACWY recipients. The 56-69-year group was small, and its depth increase did not reach significance, likely because of low power.

The CDR3 regions of human TCRbeta chains were analyzed by immunosequencing. Per the source publication's procedure: TCRs in the repertoires were matched against a reference library of SARS-CoV-2-specific TCRs that had been generated with the MIRA antigen-specificity platform. Breadth meant the fraction of unique TCRs that were SARS-CoV-2-associated, whereas depth meant the fraction of total T cells that were SARS-CoV-2-associated. Each spike-specific TCR was assigned to its reactive spike region and to a CD4 or CD8 class using the MIRA data. Log10-transformed breadth and depth values were compared by one-way ANOVA with Sidak's multiple comparisons tests. What TCRdb holds here is the immuneACCESS table cut down to in-frame rearrangements. Part of the clones is not present; checked against another copy, under half of the missing clones reflect an unresolved V gene, and the others are unexplained. For V, J and clone size, that table is used; D and trimming come from the DNA. The sample contains about 110,000 clones, more than 70% of them found a single time. The biggest ten clones account for under 4% of the sample.

What this sample's time point label stands for: baseline before first vaccination. Samples from vaccinated people were obtained from the UK trials COV001 and COV002, which included a single-blind randomized controlled phase 2/3 trial of AZD1222 (ChAdOx1 nCoV-19) in healthy adults. Trial participant PBMC samples were collected at day 0 and day 28 after the second dose for TCRbeta chain sequencing. V gives up 3 bases and J gives up 8 bases, and the segment between their germline ends measures 11 bases. Its CDR3 holds 14 amino acids, cysteine through phenylalanine. Only the CDR3 portion is preserved as DNA: 42 bases, with reading frame beginning at the first base. The germline V gene (reference sequence) sets CDR1 to LNHDA and CDR2 to SQIVND.

Sample: peripheral blood, taken on day 0 of AZD1222 vaccination. The rearrangement joined TRBV19 to TRBJ1-6; the D gene remains uncertain. The clonotype originates from an adult in good health. The DNA sequence is TGTGCCAGTAGTATTAGGCCGAGCGATTCACCCCTCCACTTT. Its protein reads: CASSIRPSDSPLHF. Supplemented by the reference TRBV19 and TRBJ1-6 proteins around the CDR3, the complete variable domain is DGGITQSPKYLFRKEGQNVTLSCEQNLNHDAMYWYRQDPGQGLRLIYYSQIVNDFQKGDIAEGYSVSREKKESFPLTVTSAQKNPTAFYLCASSIRPSDSPLHFGNGTRLTVT.